This T cell receptor beta chain was sequenced for a study of T cell repertoires in cytomegalovirus infection. The overall study: Matching HLA type and CMV infection were both indicated by public TCR beta signatures.

The V and J ends lost 4 bases and 1 base, in that order; junction bases with no gene match: 9. This CDR3 comprises 16 residues. Using its own MiXCR run on the reads, TCRdb lists one record per CDR3 protein. The sample shows approximately 200,000 distinct CDR3 sequences, roughly 22% of them seen only once. About this clonotype: The antigen is undetermined.

Study-wide results and caveats: Cumulative frequency (of public TCR beta family members) identified carriers of CMV plus the relevant HLA. In two of eight donors, the top clonotype was HLA-C-restricted CMV-specific.

Sequences were obtained from CD8+ T cells from PBMCs. The chain recombines TRBV12-3 or TRBV12-4 with TRBJ1-1; TRBD1 matches at 7 bases. This TCR came from a human donor in good health (CMV status not recorded). Some clones in this sample may be carry-over from other donors' samples. CDR3: CASSSEQGSWNTEAFF. The CDR3 coding sequence is TGTGCCAGCAGTTCAGAACAGGGGAGTTGGAACACTGAAGCTTTCTTT.